The 20 T cell receptor beta chains listed next were all sequenced from one sample in a study of blood T cell repertoires in COVID-19. Clones were read by immunoSEQ multiplex PCR, and TCRdb kept only the in-frame ones, dropping some. Of over 200,000 clones detected, 88% appear once; the ten largest clones hold 0.7%. Sequencing input: peripheral blood. Receptors were obtained from a human donor in a cohort sampled during active COVID-19.

The gene calls are TRBV28 and TRBJ1-2, with 7 positions matching TRBD1. Trimming cost V 6 bases and J 4 bases; bases outside gene matches: 8. This CDR3 contains 14 residues. CDR1 and CDR2 (germline): MDHEN, SYDVKM. Here the CDR3 reads CASREQGLFYGYTF. In DNA, the CDR3 is TGTGCCAGCAGGGAACAGGGGCTCTTCTATGGCTACACCTTC.

J is TRBJ1-1 and V is TRBV30, with 9 positions matching TRBD1. V shed 6 bases and J 0 bases; nucleotides not matched to a gene: 2. Germline CDR1 and CDR2: GTSNPN and SVGIG (reference sequence). There are 13 residues in the CDR3. In nucleotides, the CDR3 is TGTGCCTGTCACAGGGGGCTGAACACTGAAGCTTTCTTT. Its protein product is CACHRGLNTEAFF.

This clone occurred once. The chain is built from TRBV6-5 and TRBJ1-2; D is ambiguous. The CDR3 is 14 amino acids. Germline CDR1 and CDR2: MNHEY and SVGAGI. V lost 0 bases and J 2 bases, leaving 7 bases between the germline ends. As DNA, the CDR3 is TGTGCCAGCAGTTACTCGGCGGGGAACTATGGCTACACCTTC. It translates to CASSYSAGNYGYTF.

The chain joins TRBV25-1 to TRBJ1-1, with D unclear. CDR3 size: 14 residues. Deletions cut 4 bases from V and 1 base from J, with 10 bases between. Germline values: CDR1 MGHDK, CDR2 SYGVNS. The CDR3 sequence is CASSAGSTNTEAFF. CDR3 DNA sequence: TGTGCCAGCAGTGCGGGATCGACGAACACTGAAGCTTTCTTT.

This sequence joins TRBV5-1 and TRBJ2-4; D unresolved. This CDR3 comprises 16 residues. Germline V gene sequence: CDR1 SGHRS, CDR2 YFSETQ. Trimming left V 0 bases short and J 3 bases short, with 13 bases between. The CDR3 coding sequence is TGCGCCAGCAGCTTGGTTATGGGTTCAGGCAAAAACATTCAGTACTTC. Encoded protein: CASSLVMGSGKNIQYF.

This clone appeared a single time. This chain connects TRBV5-6 to TRBJ2-1, with a tentative D call TRBD1 (7 bases). The V gene's germline CDR1 is SGHDT and CDR2 YYEEEE. This CDR3 contains 16 residues. Between the trimmed V and J ends, which lost 0 bases and 5 bases, there was a span of 15 bases. The CDR3 protein is CASSLVAEGANNEQFF. CDR3 DNA: TGTGCCAGCAGCTTGGTCGCGGAGGGGGCGAACAATGAGCAGTTCTTC.

This sequence joins TRBV28 and TRBJ2-1, with 8 bases matching TRBD1. The CDR3 has 14 residues. The germline V gene encodes CDR1 MDHEN and CDR2 SYDVKM. The V gene end was trimmed by 6 bases and the J gene end by 2 bases; junction bases not matched to a gene: 3. CDR3 bases: TGTGCCAGCAGACCACAGGGGGCCTACAATGAGCAGTTCTTC. This codes for CASRPQGAYNEQFF.

The CDR3 DNA follows: TGTGCCAGCAGTTTAAGGGGACTAGCCCGAGAGGCCAAAAACATTCAGTACTTC. Its translation is CASSLRGLAREAKNIQYF. The chain carries TRBV27 and TRBJ2-4, with TRBD2 matching over 9 bases. The CDR3 spans 18 residues. In germline, CDR1 is MNHEY, CDR2 SMNVEV (reference sequence). The ends lost 2 bases at V and 1 base at J; junction bases unmatched: 9.

The rearrangement links TRBV15 to TRBJ1-2; perhaps TRBD1 as D (5 bases). The germline V gene encodes CDR1 LNHNV and CDR2 YYDKDF (reference sequence). The CDR3 is made up of 14 amino acids. V lost 0 bases, J lost 4 bases, and 9 bases lay in between. The CDR3 loop reads CATSRDRAAYGYTF. In DNA form, the CDR3 reads TGTGCCACCAGCAGAGACAGGGCAGCCTATGGCTACACCTTC.

The rearrangement joins TRBV5-1 to TRBJ2-2; D is possibly TRBD2 (6 bases). Trimming took 2 bases from V and 0 from J, leaving 8 bases between them. Germline loops: CDR1 SGHRS, CDR2 YFSETQ. This CDR3 has 15 amino acids. The CDR3 region is CASSFRRANTGELFF. The CDR3 DNA reads TGCGCCAGCAGCTTTCGGAGGGCGAACACCGGGGAGCTGTTTTTT.

The rearrangement joins TRBV6-4 to TRBJ1-1; D remains unclear. Deletions cut 5 bases from V and 4 bases from J, with 11 bases between. In germline, CDR1 is MRHNA, CDR2 SNTAGT. The CDR3 covers 13 residues. The CDR3 is CASSSFTGTEAFF. Written as DNA, the CDR3 is TGTGCCAGCAGTTCCTTCACTGGCACTGAAGCTTTCTTT.

This sequence joins TRBV27 and TRBJ2-7; 9 positions agree with TRBD2. V gave up 4 bases and J gave up 5 bases; unmatched junction bases: 6. Germline CDR1 and CDR2: MNHEY and SMNVEV (reference sequence). The CDR3 runs 14 residues. The CDR3 DNA reads TGTGCCAGCAGTTCATTAGCGGGAGCGGACGAGCAGTACTTC. Protein sequence: CASSSLAGADEQYF.

The chain recombines TRBV11-2 with TRBJ1-2; 8 bases align to TRBD1. The germline CDR1 and CDR2 sequences are SGHAT and FQNNGV. The V and J ends lost 0 bases and 8 bases, in that order; junction bases with no gene match: 11. This CDR3 spans 16 amino acids. The CDR3 sequence is CASSLDLGRGHEGYTF. The CDR3 nucleotides read TGTGCCAGCAGCTTAGATCTCGGCAGGGGGCATGAAGGCTACACCTTC.

The chain joins TRBV5-1 to TRBJ2-4; TRBD2 aligns across 10 bases. CDR1 SGHRS and CDR2 YFSETQ come from the germline V gene. With V trimmed by 4 bases and J by 6 bases, 10 bases remained unmatched. The CDR3 is 16 residues long. The CDR3 sequence: CASSLSGRAGGNIQYF. Written as DNA, the CDR3 is TGCGCCAGCAGCCTCAGCGGGAGGGCCGGAGGAAACATTCAGTACTTC.

The rearrangement links TRBV30 to TRBJ1-1; TRBD1 might be the D (6 bases). From germline, CDR1 is GTSNPN and CDR2 SVGIG (reference sequence). CDR3 size: 13 residues. V lost 7 bases to trimming and J lost 5 bases, with 17 bases between them. The CDR3 DNA sequence: TGTGCCTCGGCACTGGACAGCAAGACTGAAGCTTTCTTT. Translating gives CASALDSKTEAFF.

The chain is built from TRBV16 and TRBJ2-3; D is unclear. The germline V and J ends were trimmed by 0 bases and 0 bases, with 4 bases remaining between them. Germline-derived CDR1 and CDR2 are KGHSY and FQNENV. The CDR3 totals 14 residues. As DNA, the CDR3 is TGTGCCAGCAGCCAATCGGCTAGCACAGATACGCAGTATTTT. It yields the protein CASSQSASTDTQYF.

The chain recombines TRBV6-1 with TRBJ1-5; perhaps TRBD1 as D (6 bases). The CDR3 is 16 residues long. Germline lookup yields CDR1 MNHNS and CDR2 SASEGT. Trimming took off 2 bases at V and 4 bases at J, with 15 bases between the two ends. CDR3 sequence (DNA): TGTGCCAGCAGTGAAACTCCGGGACATCGTAATCAGCCCCAGCATTTT. Translation gives CASSETPGHRNQPQHF.

The chain uses TRBV7-6 and TRBJ2-7, with 9 bases matching TRBD2. The CDR3 totals 16 residues. The ends lost 5 bases at V and 0 bases at J; junction bases unmatched: 8. Looked up from germline, CDR1 is SGHVS and CDR2 is FNYEAQ. DNA for the CDR3: TGTGCCAGCAGCGAATCGCGCGGGAGGGCCTCCTACGAGCAGTACTTC. Encoded protein: CASSESRGRASYEQYF.

This chain joins TRBV6-6 and TRBJ1-2; D remains ambiguous. V was shortened by 2 bases and J by 5 bases, with 9 bases between the two germline ends. Germline CDR1 MNHNY, CDR2 SVGAGI (reference sequence). This CDR3 comprises 13 residues. CDR3 coding DNA: TGTGCCAGCAGTTACGGAGAACGGTATGGCTACACCTTC. Residues: CASSYGERYGYTF.

The chain carries TRBV6-5 and TRBJ1-1; no reliable D call. Germline assignment: CDR1 MNHEY and CDR2 SVGAGI. The CDR3 is made up of 13 amino acids. Trimming took off 8 bases at V and 2 bases at J, with 12 bases between the two ends. The CDR3 loop is CASSPYPNTEAFF. The CDR3 DNA follows: TGTGCCAGCTCCCCCTACCCTAACACTGAAGCTTTCTTT.